This T cell receptor beta chain was profiled in a study of cytomegalovirus exposure and HLA in healthy donors (dated by TCRdb to 2016 to 2017). General notes on the study: In an earlier analysis of fewer than 750 of the donors, 276 Gb of sequence data and approximately 100 million unique TCR beta sequences from about 190 million T cells were reported. Using immunosequencing, the study profiled T cell repertoires from 500 to 800 subjects and related those repertoires to cytomegalovirus serostatus. Typing coverage differed by locus: A, B, C, DRB1 and DQB1 were typed in roughly 629-630 donors, DQA1 in about 550, DPA1 in around 600, and DPB1 in just under 490. In a later genetic analysis, genome-wide SNP genotypes for about 65% of the roughly 670 donors were used, and that subset was treated as a discovery cohort. Every discovery cohort repertoire had been produced on one sequencing platform. Both class I and class II loci were covered by HLA typing, at four-digit resolution. Roughly five DR-DQ haplotypes were handled as single units for association and clustering because linkage in the cohort was strong. A later analysis re-analyzed previously published TCR beta repertoires from several hundred donors and added high-resolution HLA genotyping to study TCR occurrence patterns. Donor age, sex, ethnicity and CMV serostatus were compiled together with the repertoire data. High-throughput TCR immunosequencing, statistical association of individual TCRs with disease status, and machine learning were combined to predict cytomegalovirus infection status. In addition to the first cohort of approximately 670 subjects, a separate validation cohort of 120 different subjects was used. In an earlier analysis of 587 of the donors, high-throughput TCR beta sequencing was used to judge whether each TCR beta V gene segment behaved as functional or pseudogenic. The aim of the study was to test whether cataloging public T cell receptors could identify signatures of past pathogen exposure. Of the approximately 400 genotyped donors, 81% were placed in the genetic ancestry cluster associated with self-reported Caucasian donors. Across some 400 genotyped donors of the cohort, an average of about 240,000 unique TCR beta nucleotide sequences per donor were sequenced, and roughly 20% of those sequences were non-productive. In the later analysis, no new phenotypic data were used to find candidate immune exposures; instead, reliance was placed on TCR beta sequences and their occurrence across donors. Around 320 gigabases of sequencing data and tens of millions of unique TCR sequences were included in an early release covering around 600 HLA-typed donors. Summary of the overall study and its limitations: The sequencing pipeline was judged likely to have produced a cluster of highly shared sequence variants as a technical artifact. A later analysis found that TCR association rates varied across HLA loci, with DRB1 alleles showing the most associated TCRs and HLA-C alleles the fewest. A later genetic analysis associated a missense DCLRE1C variant with V-gene and J-gene trimming of TCR beta chains, and an independent cohort replicated the association. Only TCR beta chains were sequenced in this cohort, and the absence of alpha or paired-chain data limited detectable features. According to a later analysis, most CMV-associated TCR beta chains appeared to be HLA-restricted, and the HLA associations seemed to be driven largely by CMV exposure. Specific HLA alleles were associated with roughly 17,000 TCR beta sequences at a false discovery rate of 0.05 in a later analysis. The only immune exposure information available for the cohort was CMV serostatus. Linkage disequilibrium might explain the correlated functional status among segregating V segments, but an unknown experimental factor could not be excluded. According to a later genetic analysis, donors in an Asian-associated ancestry cluster had fewer N-insertions in productive TCRs than the approximately 610-donor mean. Most TCR sequences were seen in very few donors, while some public TCRs were found in many individuals. Because counts were too low, approximately 15 rarely observed V segments, including chromosome 9 orphons, were excluded from the earlier analysis of under 650 of the donors. The authors suggested that the approach could potentially be extended to other disease states and immunological phenotypes. HLA typing was unavailable for some donors at each locus, so association tests used only the typed subset. When HLA alleles, especially DR and DQ, strongly co-occurred, TCR associations were difficult to assign to individual alleles. In the study, approximately 150 TCR beta chains were listed as associated with cytomegalovirus. Sequencing depth was assumed to be roughly uniform across donors in the presence/absence analyses, though that assumption may not hold. In vitro tests confirmed that a few of the cytomegalovirus-associated TCR beta chains recognize cytomegalovirus antigens. A later analysis found that HLA-associated TCR beta chains were more clonally expanded and had lower generation probabilities than equally common non-associated chains. In an earlier analysis of some 640 of the donors, most TCR beta V segments were observed in productive rearrangements about 87% or about 30% of the time, broadly matching IMGT annotations. A further reported finding was that TCR beta sequences accurately predicted the HLA-A and HLA-B alleles for most subjects in the first cohort. In both the original and validation cohorts, the classifier was reported to diagnose cytomegalovirus status with high specificity and sensitivity. A later analysis reported that several top co-occurrence clusters appeared linked to parvovirus B19, influenza, CMV and Epstein-Barr virus.

Library generation was performed with the immunoSEQ multiplex PCR assay. For the multiplex PCR, a mixture combining 60 forward primers for TCR Vbeta segments and 13 reverse primers for TCR Jbeta segments was used. Amplification of the CDR3 region of rearranged TCR beta genes was performed with a multiplex PCR assay on genomic DNA. The Illumina HiSeq System was used to sequence the amplified TCR beta libraries as 87-base-pair reads. Per the authors' processing: A later analysis counted about 80 million unique TCR beta chains across the 690 or so repertoires, and roughly 11 million of these chains were shared by at least two donors. Raw reads were error-corrected and collapsed into unique sequences with a nearest-neighbor algorithm that merged closely related sequences to remove PCR and sequencing errors. To assign V, D and J gene segments, CDR3 sequences were aligned to IMGT reference sequences. Each retained sequence needed at least a six-nucleotide match to both a V gene segment and a J gene segment. Rearrangements were called productive when the CDR3 lacked stop codons and stayed in frame with V and J; all others were non-productive. CDR3 was defined according to IMGT convention as the region running from the second conserved V-encoded cysteine to the conserved J-encoded phenylalanine. The earlier analysis of 500 to 600 of the donors excluded sequences that lacked an unambiguous match to a single V gene segment. An earlier analysis of roughly 590 of the donors called V segments functional above 56.7% productive rearrangements and segregating when the between-donor standard deviation exceeded 5%. To diagnose cytomegalovirus status from the catalog of TCR beta chain sequences, a statistical classification framework was built. A later analysis assigned V and J genes by comparing TCR nucleotide sequences with IMGT/GENE-DB human TR gene sequences. The TCRdist pipeline was used in a later analysis to assign CDR3 sequences and most-parsimonious VDJ recombination scenarios. In a later analysis, each TCR beta chain was defined by its CDR3 amino acid sequence together with its V-gene family, and reads lacking a unique V-gene family were excluded. In a later analysis, nearly 600 highly shared, low-generation-probability nucleotide sequences were removed to address suspected cross-contamination and a sequencing artifact. In a later analysis, a clonal expansion index for each public chain was calculated from normalized within-repertoire ranks of inferred template counts. Generation probabilities in a later analysis came from a VDJ recombination model fitted to out-of-frame rearrangements, and those results were checked against IGoR. In a later analysis, hypergeometric tests were used to score TCR-TCR, TCR-HLA and TCR-CMV co-occurrence, with a repertoire-size bias correction applied to TCR pairs. False discovery rates were estimated in a later analysis by permuting HLA or CMV assignments 20 times. In a later analysis, co-occurring TCRs were grouped using DBSCAN, with TCRdist sequence similarity added in when clustering inside HLA-allele-positive subsets. Repertoires with fewer than 30,000 or more than 120,000 public chains, plus five repertoires with anomalous nucleotide sharing, were excluded from co-occurrence clustering. TCRdb's version of the immuneACCESS table is confined to in-frame rearrangements and falls short of the full clone set. An unresolved V gene accounts for under half of the shortfall where checked; the remainder is of unknown origin. V and J calls and clone size are as listed in that table; D and trimming were resolved from the DNA. The sample table contains about 150,000 clones; only one count was recorded for over 75% of them. Clones ranked in the top ten supply 5% to 6.5% of the sample.

The cohort was made up of 650 to 700 healthy bone marrow donors. Cohort members were all nominally healthy when sampled, although unrecorded immune exposures were likely present. The donor was CMV seropositive and was included in the group of 250 to 300 seropositive cohort members. A peripheral blood sample was provided by each donor, and peripheral blood mononuclear cells were used for TCR beta sequencing. Genomic DNA was extracted from the blood cell samples with the Qiagen DNeasy Blood Extraction Kit. In the case of this clone: Its target antigen remains unknown. The input lacks base qualities; no much larger clone sits a single base away.

This TCR came from a man aged 25 to 40 in good health and CMV-seropositive. Sequenced material: PBMCs.

The CDR3 region: CASSGQGLDEKLFF. The sequenced DNA: TGTGCCAGCAGCGGACAGGGTTTAGACGAAAAACTGTTTTTT. This receptor chain uses TRBV9 and TRBJ1-4, and TRBD1 aligns with 7 junction nucleotides. Its CDR3 holds 14 amino acids, cysteine through phenylalanine. Only the CDR3 DNA is retained, 42 bases long and in frame from the first base. V trim: 3 bases; J trim: 8 bases; unmatched bases: 7. As encoded in the germline V gene, CDR1 is SGDLS while CDR2 is YYNGEE.